In this sample, the clone carrying this T cell receptor beta chain turned up many times. Its antigen is still unknown. The sample is drawn from a study of regulatory T cells in long-lasting Graves disease. The study, taken as a whole, reports: Persistent disease preferred TRBV28, TRBJ1-2 and TRBJ2-5; new disease, TRBV20-1 and TRBJ2-1. A limited number of samples was an acknowledged limitation.

Arm-PCR of CDR3 regions and iRepertoire HTBI primers were the basis on which TCR beta libraries were built. MiXCR, run by TCRdb on the multiplex PCR reads, gives a single entry per CDR3 protein. Of under 450,000 distinct CDR3 sequences detected, approximately 25% appear once; the ten largest clones hold around 30%. Time point meaning: persistent/refractory GD, antithyroid drugs over 5 years with positive TRAb. PBMCs were the source of the RNA used for TCR sequencing. The patients included were those that came from an endocrinology department in Xi'an, China. Looked up from germline, CDR1 is MDHEN and CDR2 is SYDVKM. The CDR3 totals 13 residues. Trimming stripped 5 bases from V and 6 bases from J, with 14 bases between.

The sequence came from a woman aged 40 to 49 with Graves disease. The rearrangement joins TRBV28 to TRBJ2-7; D might be TRBD1 (6 bases). Material: peripheral blood mononuclear cells (PBMCs), obtained when the disease was refractory, from a patient treated with antithyroid drugs. The CDR3 sequence: CASSHRGHPEQYF. The CDR3 DNA sequence: TGTGCCAGCAGTCATCGGGGACACCCCGAGCAGTACTTC.